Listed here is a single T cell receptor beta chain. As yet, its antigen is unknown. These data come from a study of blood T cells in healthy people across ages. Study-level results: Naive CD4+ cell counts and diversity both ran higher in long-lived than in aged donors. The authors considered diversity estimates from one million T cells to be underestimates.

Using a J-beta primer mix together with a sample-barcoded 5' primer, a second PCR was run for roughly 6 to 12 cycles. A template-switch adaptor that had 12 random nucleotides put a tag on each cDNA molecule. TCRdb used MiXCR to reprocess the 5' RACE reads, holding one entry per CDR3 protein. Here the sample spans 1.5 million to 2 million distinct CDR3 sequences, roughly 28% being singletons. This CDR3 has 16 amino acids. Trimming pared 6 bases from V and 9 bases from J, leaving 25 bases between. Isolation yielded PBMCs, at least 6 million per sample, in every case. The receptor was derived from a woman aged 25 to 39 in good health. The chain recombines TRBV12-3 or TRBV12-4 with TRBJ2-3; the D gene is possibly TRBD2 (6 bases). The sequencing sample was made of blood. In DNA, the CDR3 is TGTGCCAGCAGCGGATCGCGGGACGAGGGACGGGGCACGCAGTATTTT. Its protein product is CASSGSRDEGRGTQYF.